The clone carrying this T cell receptor beta chain was detected only once. Its antigen is not identified. The data were taken from a study of shared clonotypes between healthy human individuals. Per the germline V gene, CDR1 is SNHLY and CDR2 is FYNNEI. CDR3 length: 14 amino acids. The germline V and J ends were trimmed by 10 bases and 5 bases, with 18 bases remaining between them. Study-level points and caveats: Across subsets, estimated richness was generally greater for naive than for memory populations. It was only blood that was sampled, and tissue repertoires likely differ. Clonotype sharing levels among donors were expected to vary with sequencing depth.

Per the study methods: Filtering differed because ImmunoSEQ produced junction-only sequences that carried no quality scores. Only in-frame clones appear in the TCRdb table, and some are missing; sequencing was by immunoSEQ multiplex PCR. V and J calls plus clone size are reproduced from that table; the DNA served to infer D and trimming. The table records about 2.3 million clones, 92% of them present only once. This clonotype originated in a man aged 18 to 30 in good health. Some clones in this sample may be carry-over from other donors' samples. The chain carries TRBV2 and TRBJ1-5; D perhaps matches TRBD1 (5 bases). Input material: naive CD4+ T cells from PBMCs. As for subset: CD45RA+ positively selected. In DNA, the CDR3 is TGTGCCACTAGCTTAGGGTGGGGGTATCAGCCCCAGCATTTT. Protein: CATSLGWGYQPQHF.